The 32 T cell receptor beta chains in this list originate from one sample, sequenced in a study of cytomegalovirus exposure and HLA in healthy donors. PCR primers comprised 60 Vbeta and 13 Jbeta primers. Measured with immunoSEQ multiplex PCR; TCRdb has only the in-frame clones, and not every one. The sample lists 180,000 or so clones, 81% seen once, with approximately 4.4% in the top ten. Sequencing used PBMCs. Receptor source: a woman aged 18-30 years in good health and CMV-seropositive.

Here the CDR3 reads CASSEFLGAQPQHF. The CDR3 DNA reads as TGCGCCAGCAGTGAGTTTCTGGGGGCTCAGCCCCAGCATTTT. V gene TRBV10-2 combines with J gene TRBJ1-5; perhaps TRBD1 as D (6 bases). Per germline, CDR1 WSHSY and CDR2 SAAADI. The V gene lost 1 base and the J gene lost 6 bases, with 10 bases spanning the gap. This CDR3 has 14 residues.

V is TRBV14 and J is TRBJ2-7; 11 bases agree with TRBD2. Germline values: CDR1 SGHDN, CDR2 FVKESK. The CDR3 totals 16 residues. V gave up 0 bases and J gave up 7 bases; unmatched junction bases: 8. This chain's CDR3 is CASSQDPSGGLWEQYF. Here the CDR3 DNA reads TGTGCCAGCAGCCAAGACCCTAGCGGGGGGCTGTGGGAGCAGTACTTC.

CDR3 protein: CANRQGEGSHTGELFF. CDR3 nucleotide sequence: TGTGCCAACCGACAGGGGGAAGGTTCGCACACCGGGGAGCTGTTTTTT. The chain couples TRBV7-9 to TRBJ2-2, with TRBD1 matching over 9 bases. Unmatched junction bases numbered 12, after V lost 10 bases and J lost 3 bases. The germline V gene encodes CDR1 SEHNR and CDR2 FQNEAQ (reference sequence). The CDR3 length is 16 residues.

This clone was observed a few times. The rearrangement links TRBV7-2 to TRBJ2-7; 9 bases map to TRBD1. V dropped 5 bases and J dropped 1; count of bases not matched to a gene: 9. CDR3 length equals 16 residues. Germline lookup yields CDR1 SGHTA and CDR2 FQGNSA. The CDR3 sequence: CASSPYGQGTSYEQYF. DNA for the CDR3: TGTGCCAGCAGCCCGTACGGACAGGGGACATCCTACGAGCAGTACTTC.

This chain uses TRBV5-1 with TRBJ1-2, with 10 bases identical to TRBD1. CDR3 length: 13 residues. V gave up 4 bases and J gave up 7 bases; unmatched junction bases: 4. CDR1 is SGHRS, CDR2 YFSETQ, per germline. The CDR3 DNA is TGCGCCAGCAGCCCTGGACAGGGGGGTGGCTACACCTTC. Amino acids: CASSPGQGGGYTF.

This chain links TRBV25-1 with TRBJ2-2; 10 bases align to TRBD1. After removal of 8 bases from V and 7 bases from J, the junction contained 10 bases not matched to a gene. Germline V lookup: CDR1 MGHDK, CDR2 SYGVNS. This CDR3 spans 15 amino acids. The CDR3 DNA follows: TGTGCCAGCCTCCGGGACAGGGGAAGTAGCGGGGAGCTGTTTTTT. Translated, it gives CASLRDRGSSGELFF.

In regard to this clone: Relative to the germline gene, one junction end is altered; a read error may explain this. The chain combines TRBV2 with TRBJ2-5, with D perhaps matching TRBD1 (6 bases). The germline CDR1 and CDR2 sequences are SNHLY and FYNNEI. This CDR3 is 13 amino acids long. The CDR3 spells CASSGQTKDTQYF. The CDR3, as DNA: TGTGCCAGCAGCGGACAGACCAAAGACACCCAGTACTTC. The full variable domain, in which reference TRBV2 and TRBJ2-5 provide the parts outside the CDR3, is EPEVTQTPSHQVTQMGQEVILRCVPISNHLYFYWYRQILGQKVEFLVSFYNNEISEKSEIFDDQFSVERPDGSNFTLKIRSTKLEDSAMYFCASSGQTKDTQYFGPGTRLLVL.

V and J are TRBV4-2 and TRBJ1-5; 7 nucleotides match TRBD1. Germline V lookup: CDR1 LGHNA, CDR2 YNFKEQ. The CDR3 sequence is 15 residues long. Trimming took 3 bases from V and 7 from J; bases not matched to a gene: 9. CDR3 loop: CASSQSPQGRQPQHF. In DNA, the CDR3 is TGTGCCAGCAGCCAGAGCCCACAGGGGCGCCAGCCCCAGCATTTT.

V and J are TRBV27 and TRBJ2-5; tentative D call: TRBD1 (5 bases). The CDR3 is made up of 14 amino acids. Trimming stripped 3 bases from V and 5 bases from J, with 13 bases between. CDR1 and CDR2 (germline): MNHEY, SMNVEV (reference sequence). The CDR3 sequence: CASSFRVRSETQYF. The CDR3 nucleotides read TGTGCCAGCAGTTTCAGGGTTCGGAGCGAGACCCAGTACTTC.

As DNA, the CDR3 is TGTGCCAGCAGCTCACAAGGGAGGATCTACAATGAGCAGTTCTTC. It yields the protein CASSSQGRIYNEQFF. The V call is TRBV7-3, the J call TRBJ2-1, with D maybe TRBD2 (6 bases). Trimming removed 4 bases from V and 3 bases from J, with 13 bases in between. Looked up from germline, CDR1 is SGHTA and CDR2 is FQGTGA. The CDR3 extends over 15 amino acids.

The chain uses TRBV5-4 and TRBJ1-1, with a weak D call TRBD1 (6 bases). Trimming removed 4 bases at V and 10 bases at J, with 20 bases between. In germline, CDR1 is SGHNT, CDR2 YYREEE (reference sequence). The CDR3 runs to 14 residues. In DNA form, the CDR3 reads TGTGCCAGCAGCCTTGGGTCGGGGGGCGCCGGAGCTTTCTTT. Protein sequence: CASSLGSGGAGAFF.

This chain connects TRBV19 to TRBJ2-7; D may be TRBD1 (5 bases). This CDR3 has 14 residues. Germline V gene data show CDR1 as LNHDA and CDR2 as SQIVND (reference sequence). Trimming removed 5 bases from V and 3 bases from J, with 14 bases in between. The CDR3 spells CASSPRVTVYEQYF. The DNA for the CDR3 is TGTGCCAGTAGTCCCCGAGTGACAGTCTACGAGCAGTACTTC.

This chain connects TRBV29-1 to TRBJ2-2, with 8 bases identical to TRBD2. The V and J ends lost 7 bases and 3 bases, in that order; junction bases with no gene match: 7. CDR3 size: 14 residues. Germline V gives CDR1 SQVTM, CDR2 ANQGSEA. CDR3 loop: CSARREGDTGELFF. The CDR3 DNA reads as TGCAGCGCCCGCCGGGAGGGGGACACCGGGGAGCTGTTTTTT.

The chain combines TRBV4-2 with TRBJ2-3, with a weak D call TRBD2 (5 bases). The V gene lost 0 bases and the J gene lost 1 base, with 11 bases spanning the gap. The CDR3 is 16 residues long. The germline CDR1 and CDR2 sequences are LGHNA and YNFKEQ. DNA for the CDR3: TGTGCCAGCAGCCAAGAAGGAGGATGGGGCACAGATACGCAGTATTTT. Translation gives CASSQEGGWGTDTQYF.

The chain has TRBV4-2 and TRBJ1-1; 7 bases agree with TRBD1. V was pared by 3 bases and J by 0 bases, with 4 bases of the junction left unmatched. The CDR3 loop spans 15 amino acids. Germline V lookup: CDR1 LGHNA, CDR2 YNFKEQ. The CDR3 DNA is TGTGCCAGCAGCCACCGACAGGGTTTGAACACTGAAGCTTTCTTT. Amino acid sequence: CASSHRQGLNTEAFF.

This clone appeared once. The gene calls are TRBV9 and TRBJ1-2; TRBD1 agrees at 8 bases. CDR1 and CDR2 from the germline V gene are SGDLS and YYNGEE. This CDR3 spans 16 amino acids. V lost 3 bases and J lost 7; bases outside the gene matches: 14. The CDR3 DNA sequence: TGTGCCAGCAGCGCCCTAACAGGGGGGGAAGGTATTGGCTACACCTTC. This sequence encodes CASSALTGGEGIGYTF.

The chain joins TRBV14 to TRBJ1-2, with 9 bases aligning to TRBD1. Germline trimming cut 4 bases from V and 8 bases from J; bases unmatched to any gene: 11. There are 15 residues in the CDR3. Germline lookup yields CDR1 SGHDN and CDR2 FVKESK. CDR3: CASSRIITGGEGYTF. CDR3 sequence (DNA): TGTGCCAGCAGCCGGATTATTACAGGGGGCGAAGGCTACACCTTC.

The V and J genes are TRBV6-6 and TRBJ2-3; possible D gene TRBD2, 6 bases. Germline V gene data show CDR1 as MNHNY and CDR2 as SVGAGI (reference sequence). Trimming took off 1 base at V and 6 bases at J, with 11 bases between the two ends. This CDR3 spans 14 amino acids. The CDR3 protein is CASSYYGGRDTQYF. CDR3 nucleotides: TGTGCCAGCAGTTACTACGGAGGGAGGGATACGCAGTATTTT.

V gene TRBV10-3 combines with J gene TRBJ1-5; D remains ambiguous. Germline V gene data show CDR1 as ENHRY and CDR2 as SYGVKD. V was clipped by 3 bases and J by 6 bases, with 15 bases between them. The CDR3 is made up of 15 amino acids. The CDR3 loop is CAISERPGGGQPQHF. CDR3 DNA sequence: TGTGCCATCAGTGAACGACCAGGAGGAGGTCAGCCCCAGCATTTT.

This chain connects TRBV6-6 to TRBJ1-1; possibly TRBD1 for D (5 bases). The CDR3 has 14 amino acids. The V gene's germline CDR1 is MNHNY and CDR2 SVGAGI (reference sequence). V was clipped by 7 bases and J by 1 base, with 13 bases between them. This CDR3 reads CASNRQLTNTEAFF. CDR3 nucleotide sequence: TGTGCCAGCAATAGACAGCTGACGAACACTGAAGCTTTCTTT.

The CDR3 nucleotides read TGTGCCACCAGCGCCGGGACAGGGACTTACAATGAGCAGTTCTTC. It codes for CATSAGTGTYNEQFF. The chain has TRBV15 and TRBJ2-1; 9 nucleotides match TRBD1. Germline V gene data show CDR1 as LNHNV and CDR2 as YYDKDF (reference sequence). The CDR3 is 15 amino acids. The junction had 6 bases not matched to a gene; V was cut back by 5 bases and J by 4 bases.

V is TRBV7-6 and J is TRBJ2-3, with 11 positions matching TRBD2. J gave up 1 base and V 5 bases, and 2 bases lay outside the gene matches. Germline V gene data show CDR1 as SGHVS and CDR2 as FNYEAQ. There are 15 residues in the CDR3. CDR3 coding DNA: TGTGCCAGCAGCCAACTAGCGGGGGGCACAGATACGCAGTATTTT. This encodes CASSQLAGGTDTQYF.

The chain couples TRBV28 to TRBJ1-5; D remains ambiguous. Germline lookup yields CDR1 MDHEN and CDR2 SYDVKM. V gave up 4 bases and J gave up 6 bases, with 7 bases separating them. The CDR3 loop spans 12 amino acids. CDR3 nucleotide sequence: TGTGCCAGCAGTTCCCCCGTTCAGCCCCAGCATTTT. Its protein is CASSSPVQPQHF.

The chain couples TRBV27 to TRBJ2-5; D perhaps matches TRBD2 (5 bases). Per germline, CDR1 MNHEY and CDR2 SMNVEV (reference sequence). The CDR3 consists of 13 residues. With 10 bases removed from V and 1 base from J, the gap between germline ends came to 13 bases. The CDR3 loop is CATRSRGQETQYF. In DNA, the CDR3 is TGTGCCACCCGGAGTCGGGGCCAAGAGACCCAGTACTTC.

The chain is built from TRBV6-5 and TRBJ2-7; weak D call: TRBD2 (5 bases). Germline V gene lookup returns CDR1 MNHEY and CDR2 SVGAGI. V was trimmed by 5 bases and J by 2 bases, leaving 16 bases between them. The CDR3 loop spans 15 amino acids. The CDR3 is CASSHTRRTPYEQYF. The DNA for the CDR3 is TGTGCCAGCAGTCATACTAGGAGAACTCCCTACGAGCAGTACTTC.

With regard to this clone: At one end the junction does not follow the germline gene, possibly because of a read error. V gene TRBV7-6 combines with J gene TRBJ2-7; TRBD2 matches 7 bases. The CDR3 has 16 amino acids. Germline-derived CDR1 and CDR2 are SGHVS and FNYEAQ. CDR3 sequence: CASSLNLRGDQYEQYF. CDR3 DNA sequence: TGTGCCAGCAGCTTAAACCTCCGGGGGGACCAATACGAGCAGTACTTT.

In nucleotides, the CDR3 is TGTGCCAGCAGCTTAGACCAGCGGGGTTACGAGCAGTACTTC. This gives the protein CASSLDQRGYEQYF. This chain uses TRBV7-2 with TRBJ2-7, with 7 positions matching TRBD2. The CDR3 covers 14 residues. From germline, CDR1 is SGHTA and CDR2 FQGNSA. V gave up 1 base and J gave up 4 bases; unmatched junction bases: 4. Variable domain in full (rest from reference TRBV7-2 and TRBJ2-7): GAGVSQSPSNKVTEKGKDVELRCDPISGHTALYWYRQSLGQGLEFLIYFQGNSAPDKSGLPSDRFSAERTGGSVSTLTIQRTQQEDSAVYLCASSLDQRGYEQYFGPGTRLTVT.

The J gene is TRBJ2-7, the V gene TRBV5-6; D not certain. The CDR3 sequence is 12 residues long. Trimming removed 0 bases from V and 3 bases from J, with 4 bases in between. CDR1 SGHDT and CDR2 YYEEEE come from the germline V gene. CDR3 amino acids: CASSLALYEQYF. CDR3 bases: TGTGCCAGCAGCTTGGCCCTCTACGAGCAGTACTTC.

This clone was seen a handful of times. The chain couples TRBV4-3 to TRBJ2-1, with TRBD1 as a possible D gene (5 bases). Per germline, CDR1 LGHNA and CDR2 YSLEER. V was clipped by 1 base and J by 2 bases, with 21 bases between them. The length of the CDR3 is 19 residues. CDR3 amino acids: CASSQVFSLGALAYNEQFF. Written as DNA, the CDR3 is TGCGCCAGCAGCCAAGTTTTCTCTTTAGGGGCCCTAGCCTACAATGAGCAGTTCTTC.

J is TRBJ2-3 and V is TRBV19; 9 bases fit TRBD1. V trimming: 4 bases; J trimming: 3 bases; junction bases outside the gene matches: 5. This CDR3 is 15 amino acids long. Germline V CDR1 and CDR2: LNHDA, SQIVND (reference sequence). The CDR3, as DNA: TGTGCCAGTAGTAACCGGGGACAGGGAACAGATACGCAGTATTTT. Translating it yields CASSNRGQGTDTQYF.

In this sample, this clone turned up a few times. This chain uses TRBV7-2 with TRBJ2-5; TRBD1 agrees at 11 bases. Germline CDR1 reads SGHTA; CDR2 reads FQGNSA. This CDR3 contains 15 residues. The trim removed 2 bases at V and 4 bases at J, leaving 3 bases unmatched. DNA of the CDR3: TGTGCCAGCAGCTTATACGGGACAGGGGGAGAGACCCAGTACTTC. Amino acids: CASSLYGTGGETQYF.

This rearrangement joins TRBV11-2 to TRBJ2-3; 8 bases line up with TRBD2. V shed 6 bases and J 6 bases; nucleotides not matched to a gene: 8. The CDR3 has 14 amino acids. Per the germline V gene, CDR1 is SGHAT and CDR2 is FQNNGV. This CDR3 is CASSRTSPEDTQYF. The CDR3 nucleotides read TGTGCCAGCAGTAGGACTAGCCCGGAGGATACGCAGTATTTT.